These 2 T cell receptor beta chains originate from one sample sequenced in a study of blood T cells in healthy people across ages. A second PCR, run for roughly 7 to 11 cycles, used a sample-barcoded 5' primer plus a J-beta primer mix. Each CDR3 protein gets one entry after TCRdb re-called the 5' RACE reads with MiXCR. The table includes about 1,800,000 distinct CDR3 sequences, 28% detected once. Sequenced sample: blood. The receptors come from a woman aged 25 to 39 in good health.

The V call is TRBV7-3, the J call TRBJ1-5, with 9 bases that match TRBD1. With 5 bases clipped from V and 5 bases from J, the junction kept 10 bases outside the gene matches. The CDR3 runs 16 residues. Germline CDR1 SGHTA, CDR2 FQGTGA. CDR3 sequence: CASSGKTGGKDQPQHF. The CDR3 coding sequence is TGTGCCAGCAGCGGAAAGACAGGGGGTAAAGATCAGCCCCAGCATTTT.

This rearrangement joins TRBV11-1 to TRBJ2-3; TRBD2 matches at 8 bases. CDR1 SGHAT and CDR2 FQDESV come from the germline V gene (reference sequence). The CDR3 extends over 15 amino acids. Trimming at V came to 5 bases and at J to 4 bases, leaving 8 bases not matched to a gene. The CDR3 DNA follows: TGTGCCAGCAGCCCCCGGGGGGGAACGGCAGATACGCAGTATTTT. It translates to CASSPRGGTADTQYF.